The 27 T cell receptor beta chains in this list originate from one sample, sequenced in a study of long-term antiretroviral therapy in people with HIV. Assay version v3.0 of immunoSEQ was used, and it was run at survey level. Method: immunoSEQ multiplex PCR; TCRdb's copy keeps in-frame clones and lacks some. The sample has under 20,000 clones; roughly 80% are singletons. This material consisted of unsorted PBMCs, taken just before starting antiretroviral therapy. Receptor source: a man aged 40-49 years with HIV.

The chain recombines TRBV7-9 with TRBJ1-2; D not resolved. V shed 4 bases and J shed 4 bases, with 19 bases lying between them. The CDR3 is made up of 16 amino acids. Germline V CDR1 and CDR2: SEHNR, FQNEAQ (reference sequence). The CDR3 bases are TGTGCCAGCAGCTCCCCCCGCGGGGAGGGATCCTATGGCTACACCTTC. Translated: CASSSPRGEGSYGYTF.

By sample fraction, this clone is medium-sized (0.01 to 0.1%). The chain has TRBV19 and TRBJ2-7, with D hard to call. V was trimmed by 3 bases and J by 0 bases, leaving 9 bases between them. This CDR3 is 14 amino acids long. Germline CDR1 LNHDA, CDR2 SQIVND (reference sequence). The CDR3 bases are TGTGCCAGTAGTATCACAGAGAGCTCCTACGAGCAGTACTTC. Its protein product is CASSITESSYEQYF. The variable domain in full, completed from reference TRBV19 and TRBJ2-7, reads DGGITQSPKYLFRKEGQNVTLSCEQNLNHDAMYWYRQDPGQGLRLIYYSQIVNDFQKGDIAEGYSVSREKKESFPLTVTSAQKNPTAFYLCASSITESSYEQYFGPGTRLTVT.

The CDR3 loop reads CASSPRVGGDTQYF. The CDR3 region has the DNA TGTGCCAGCAGCCCCAGGGTCGGTGGAGATACGCAGTATTTT. The chain couples TRBV14 to TRBJ2-3, with D possibly matching TRBD1 (5 bases). The CDR3 sequence is 14 residues long. V was trimmed by 4 bases and J by 5 bases, leaving 13 bases between them. Germline CDR1 is SGHDN and CDR2 is FVKESK.

This chain joins TRBV27 and TRBJ2-3; D may correspond to TRBD1 or TRBD2 (7 bases each). Germline V gene data show CDR1 as MNHEY and CDR2 as SMNVEV (reference sequence). The CDR3 length is 14 residues. Trimming took 3 bases from V and 4 from J, leaving 11 bases between them. CDR3 loop: CASSFQGGPDTQYF. Here the CDR3 DNA reads TGTGCCAGCAGTTTTCAGGGGGGGCCAGATACGCAGTATTTT.

The gene calls are TRBV29-1 and TRBJ2-5, with 8 nucleotides matching TRBD1. CDR3 length equals 13 residues. Germline V gives CDR1 SQVTM, CDR2 ANQGSEA. With 2 bases clipped from V and 4 bases from J, the junction kept 3 bases outside the gene matches. The CDR3 here is CSVETGGGETQYF. In DNA form, the CDR3 reads TGCAGCGTTGAAACAGGGGGTGGAGAGACCCAGTACTTC.

The gene calls are TRBV10-1 and TRBJ2-3, with D hard to call. Germline CDR1 WNHNN, CDR2 SYGVQD (reference sequence). This CDR3 contains 12 residues. V was pared by 2 bases and J by 3 bases, with 3 bases between. The CDR3 spells CASSEETDTQYF. In DNA, the CDR3 is TGCGCCAGCAGTGAGGAAACAGATACGCAGTATTTT.

The V gene is TRBV2, the J gene TRBJ2-7, with D tentatively TRBD1 (5 bases). Trimming removed 10 bases from V and 3 bases from J, with 16 bases in between. In germline, CDR1 is SNHLY, CDR2 FYNNEI. The CDR3 length is 13 residues. CDR3 nucleotides: TGTGCCATCGGTCCAGGGATTGGCTACGAGCAGTACTTC. Its protein is CAIGPGIGYEQYF.

The chain joins TRBV14 to TRBJ1-2; TRBD1 matches 9 bases. V gave up 4 bases and J gave up 5 bases; unmatched junction bases: 8. In germline, CDR1 is SGHDN, CDR2 FVKESK. The CDR3 sequence is 15 residues long. CDR3 coding DNA: TGTGCCAGCAGCCTTAGCACGGGACAGGGATATGGCTACACCTTC. Amino acid sequence: CASSLSTGQGYGYTF.

V is TRBV30 and J is TRBJ2-1; 7 bases match TRBD2. CDR1 and CDR2 from the germline V gene are GTSNPN and SVGIG (reference sequence). The CDR3 runs 13 residues. J lost 4 bases, V lost 5 bases, and 5 bases had no gene match. DNA of the CDR3: TGTGCCTGGTTTAGCGGGTATTACAATGAGCAGTTCTTC. Translating it yields CAWFSGYYNEQFF.

The V call is TRBV30, the J call TRBJ1-1; D is undetermined. The length of the CDR3 is 12 residues. Germline assignment: CDR1 GTSNPN and CDR2 SVGIG (reference sequence). V was pared by 2 bases and J by 2 bases, with 6 bases between. The CDR3 loop reads CAWSYGNTEAFF. The CDR3 bases are TGTGCCTGGAGTTACGGTAACACTGAAGCTTTCTTT.

V gene TRBV30 combines with J gene TRBJ2-7; maybe TRBD2 (6 bases). Trimming shortened V by 0 bases and J by 1 base, and 7 bases separated the two germline ends. The CDR3 extends over 13 amino acids. Looked up from germline, CDR1 is GTSNPN and CDR2 is SVGIG (reference sequence). CDR3 sequence reads: CAWSVGTSYEQYF. The CDR3, as DNA: TGTGCCTGGAGTGTAGGGACTTCCTACGAGCAGTACTTC.

The rearrangement joins TRBV7-2 to TRBJ2-1, with TRBD2 identical over 10 bases. This CDR3 comprises 18 residues. Germline V gene lookup returns CDR1 SGHTA and CDR2 FQGNSA. After removal of 5 bases from V and 0 bases from J, the junction contained 10 bases not matched to a gene. The CDR3 loop is CASSLKAGGPISYNEQFF. The CDR3 nucleotides are TGTGCCAGCAGCCTCAAAGCGGGAGGGCCGATCTCCTACAATGAGCAGTTCTTC.

The genes are TRBV27 and TRBJ2-1; D is undetermined. This CDR3 contains 15 residues. Trimming stripped 6 bases from V and 0 bases from J, with 12 bases between. The V gene's germline CDR1 is MNHEY and CDR2 SMNVEV (reference sequence). The CDR3 loop reads CASRGTSSSYNEQFF. CDR3 coding DNA: TGTGCCAGCAGGGGAACGTCCAGCTCCTACAATGAGCAGTTCTTC.

This clone has only a few counts. The V and J genes are TRBV4-1 and TRBJ1-1; D call uncertain. CDR1 is MGHRA, CDR2 YSYEKL, per germline. The CDR3 has 14 residues. V was shortened by 4 bases and J by 2 bases, with 11 bases between the two germline ends. The CDR3 spells CASSPQLGNTEAFF. DNA of the CDR3: TGCGCCAGCAGCCCCCAATTGGGAAACACTGAAGCTTTCTTT.

This rearrangement joins TRBV14 to TRBJ1-2; D not certain. This CDR3 spans 13 amino acids. The V end was cut by 0 bases, the J end by 8 bases, with 10 bases between. Germline CDR1 reads SGHDN; CDR2 reads FVKESK. This CDR3 is CASSQDLGRGYTF. DNA for the CDR3: TGTGCCAGCAGCCAAGATCTGGGTCGGGGCTACACCTTC.

This chain joins TRBV5-1 and TRBJ1-2; the match to TRBD1 covers 7 bases. The germline CDR1 and CDR2 sequences are SGHRS and YFSETQ. The CDR3 has 16 amino acids. V lost 0 bases and J lost 0; bases outside the gene matches: 5. CDR3: CASSLVGGGPNYGYTF. In DNA, the CDR3 is TGCGCCAGCAGCTTGGTTGGAGGGGGCCCTAACTATGGCTACACCTTC.

The V gene is TRBV6-4, the J gene TRBJ2-2; 7 positions match TRBD1. The CDR3 spans 15 residues. Per the germline V gene, CDR1 is MRHNA and CDR2 is SNTAGT. V dropped 3 bases and J dropped 0; count of bases not matched to a gene: 1. CDR3 protein: CASSEGTANTGELFF. CDR3 DNA sequence: TGTGCCAGCAGTGAGGGGACAGCGAACACCGGGGAGCTGTTTTTT.

V is TRBV15 and J is TRBJ2-7; 9 bases are a match to TRBD1. The CDR3 is 16 amino acids. CDR1 is LNHNV and CDR2 is YYDKDF in the germline V gene (reference sequence). J was trimmed by 2 bases and V by 0 bases; bases with no gene match: 5. The CDR3 DNA sequence: TGTGCCACCAGCAGAGATCCGGGACAGGGAACCTACGAGCAGTACTTC. Protein: CATSRDPGQGTYEQYF.

The V gene is TRBV2, the J gene TRBJ2-7; 9 bases align to TRBD2. The germline V gene has CDR1 SNHLY and CDR2 FYNNEI. V lost 6 bases and J lost 5; bases outside the gene matches: 11. CDR3 length: 15 residues. This CDR3 is CASRVAGDRRDEQYF. The CDR3 nucleotides read TGTGCCAGCAGGGTAGCGGGAGACCGTCGGGACGAGCAGTACTTC. The full variable domain, its missing parts supplied by reference TRBV2 and TRBJ2-7, is EPEVTQTPSHQVTQMGQEVILRCVPISNHLYFYWYRQILGQKVEFLVSFYNNEISEKSEIFDDQFSVERPDGSNFTLKIRSTKLEDSAMYFCASRVAGDRRDEQYFGPGTRLTVT.

This chain links TRBV2 with TRBJ1-6, with 7 bases fitting TRBD1. The CDR3 is 17 amino acids. Germline V gives CDR1 SNHLY, CDR2 FYNNEI. The junction had 14 bases not matched to a gene; V was cut back by 7 bases and J by 5 bases. The CDR3 DNA reads TGTGCCAGCACACCGGTGGGGGACAGCGCCAATAATTCACCCCTCCACTTT. It yields the protein CASTPVGDSANNSPLHF.

CDR3: CASSQGGTYEQYF. CDR3 nucleotides: TGCGCCAGCAGCCAAGGGGGGACCTACGAGCAGTACTTC. The rearrangement joins TRBV4-1 to TRBJ2-7; D might be TRBD1 or TRBD2, each matching 5 bases. V was shortened by 1 base and J by 2 bases, with 6 bases between the two germline ends. There are 13 residues in the CDR3. Germline-derived CDR1 and CDR2 are MGHRA and YSYEKL.

This chain joins TRBV13 and TRBJ2-4; D gene unclear. Germline CDR1 is PRHDT and CDR2 is FYEKMQ (reference sequence). The CDR3 covers 16 residues. V lost 5 bases, J lost 0 bases, and 14 bases lay in between. The CDR3 is CASSPPGSLAKNIQYF. The CDR3 DNA follows: TGTGCCAGCAGCCCACCGGGCAGCCTAGCCAAAAACATTCAGTACTTC.

The V call is TRBV6-1, the J call TRBJ2-2; TRBD1 matches 9 bases. Trimming cost V 6 bases and J 3 bases; bases outside gene matches: 5. This CDR3 has 15 residues. The germline gives CDR1 MNHNS, CDR2 SASEGT. CDR3 nucleotides: TGTGCCAGCAGGGGGACAGGGACCTACACCGGGGAGCTGTTTTTT. It is translated as CASRGTGTYTGELFF.

A single count supports this clone. The chain recombines TRBV27 with TRBJ1-5; D not resolved. This CDR3 comprises 16 residues. Germline assignment: CDR1 MNHEY and CDR2 SMNVEV (reference sequence). Trimming shortened V by 2 bases and J by 2 bases, and 13 bases separated the two germline ends. The CDR3, as DNA: TGTGCCAGCAGTTTAAATTGGAGGGTGGGCAATCAGCCCCAGCATTTT. It translates to CASSLNWRVGNQPQHF.

This clone has a single count. CDR3 sequence reads: CASSLGLGPQHF. Written as DNA, the CDR3 is TGTGCCAGCAGCTTAGGACTTGGTCCCCAGCATTTT. The J gene is TRBJ1-5, the V gene TRBV7-2; D is unresolved. The CDR3 loop spans 12 amino acids. V lost 1 base, J lost 10 bases, and 8 bases lay in between. Germline V gene sequence: CDR1 SGHTA, CDR2 FQGNSA. The whole variable domain, filled in from reference TRBV7-2 and TRBJ1-5, reads GAGVSQSPSNKVTEKGKDVELRCDPISGHTALYWYRQSLGQGLEFLIYFQGNSAPDKSGLPSDRFSAERTGGSVSTLTIQRTQQEDSAVYLCASSLGLGPQHFGDGTRLSIL.

Only one count was recorded for this clone. This same CDR3 is encoded by further DNA sequences in the sample. The chain joins TRBV6-5 to TRBJ2-5, with D uncertain. Germline V gene data show CDR1 as MNHEY and CDR2 as SVGAGI. V was cut by 0 bases and J by 5 bases, with 7 bases left in between. This CDR3 contains 13 residues. CDR3 loop: CASSYSGWETQYF. CDR3 coding DNA: TGTGCCAGCAGTTACTCAGGGTGGGAGACCCAGTACTTC.

This clone was detected once. V gene TRBV19 combines with J gene TRBJ2-2; D perhaps matches TRBD1 (6 bases). The CDR3 extends over 16 amino acids. The germline V and J ends were trimmed by 3 bases and 2 bases, with 13 bases remaining between them. Germline V gene lookup returns CDR1 LNHDA and CDR2 SQIVND (reference sequence). CDR3 sequence reads: CASSITGTLNTGELFF. In nucleotides, the CDR3 is TGTGCCAGTAGTATTACAGGGACACTAAACACCGGGGAGCTGTTTTTT.